The sequence of this T cell receptor (beta chain) was determined in a study of blood T cells in healthy people across ages. Primers used in a second PCR of roughly 6 to 11 cycles were a sample-barcoded 5' primer and a J-beta primer mix. MiXCR was run by TCRdb on the 5' RACE reads, yielding one entry per CDR3 protein. The sample has around 2 million distinct CDR3 sequences, around 42% seen once. This clonotype has more than one count but fewer than ten. The TCR was taken from a human donor in good health. The sample comprised blood.

CDR3 sequence reads: CASKFDRVPYNEQFF. CDR3 sequence (DNA): TGTGCCAGCAAGTTTGACAGGGTGCCCTACAATGAGCAGTTCTTC. The chain couples TRBV5-6 to TRBJ2-1, with TRBD1 identical over 7 bases. Germline V gene data show CDR1 as SGHDT and CDR2 as YYEEEE. The trim removed 6 bases at V and 2 bases at J, leaving 8 bases unmatched. This CDR3 region has 15 residues.